The present TCR beta chain was sequenced within a study of blood T cell repertoires in COVID-19. The wider study: Samples of COVID-19 (acute and convalescent) were obtained from the United States, Italy and Spain.

The germline gives CDR1 LNHDA, CDR2 SQIVND (reference sequence). The junction had 5 bases not matched to a gene; V was cut back by 5 bases and J by 4 bases. The CDR3 length is 14 residues. Assay used: immunoSEQ multiplex PCR; TCRdb lists only in-frame clones, some missing. The sample has approximately 70,000 clones; roughly nine tenths are singletons. The chain recombines TRBV19 with TRBJ2-5; 9 positions match TRBD2. The TCR originated in a woman between 45 and 60 years old with COVID-19, enrolled during active disease. Input material: peripheral blood. Here the CDR3 reads CASSQAGGPETQYF. DNA of the CDR3: TGTGCCAGTAGTCAGGCGGGAGGGCCAGAGACCCAGTACTTC.